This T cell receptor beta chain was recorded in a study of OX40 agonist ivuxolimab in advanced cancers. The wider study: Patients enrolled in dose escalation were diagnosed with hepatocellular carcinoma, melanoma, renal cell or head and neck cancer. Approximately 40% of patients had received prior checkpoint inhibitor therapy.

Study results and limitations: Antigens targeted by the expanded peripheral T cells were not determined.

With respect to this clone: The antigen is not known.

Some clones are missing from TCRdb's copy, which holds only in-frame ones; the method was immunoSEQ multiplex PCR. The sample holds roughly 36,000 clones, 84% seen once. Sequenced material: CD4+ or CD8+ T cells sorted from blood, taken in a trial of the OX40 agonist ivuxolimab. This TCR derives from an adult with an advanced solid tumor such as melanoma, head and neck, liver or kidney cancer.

The CDR3 nucleotides read TGTGCCACCAGCAGAGATAGACCAGGGGTTTACAATGAGCAGTTCTTC. The encoded protein is CATSRDRPGVYNEQFF. This chain uses TRBV15 with TRBJ2-1, with D possibly TRBD1 on 6 matching bases. Trimming removed 0 bases from V and 4 bases from J, with 13 bases in between. There are 16 residues in the CDR3. Germline lookup yields CDR1 LNHNV and CDR2 YYDKDF (reference sequence).